The clone carrying this T cell receptor beta chain was seen a handful of times. TCRdb re-called the 5' RACE reads through MiXCR, storing one row per CDR3 protein. The table has tens of thousands of distinct CDR3 sequences, about a sixth seen once. The CDR3 spans 13 residues. V lost 1 base to trimming and J lost 7 bases, with 7 bases between them. The sample was naive CD4+ T cells sorted from blood. Specified subset: naive CD4+ T cells, CD4+CD45RA+CD25-. This clonotype originated in a female donor with breast cancer. The V call is TRBV12-3 or TRBV12-4, the J call TRBJ2-2; D ambiguous. For the CDR3, the DNA is TGTGCCAGCAGTTTAGAAGCAAGCGGGGAGCTGTTTTTT. This translates into CASSLEASGELFF.